These 22 T cell receptor beta chains share one sample of origin, sequenced in a study of cytotoxic CD8 clonotypes in ibrutinib-treated CLL. Measured with immunoSEQ multiplex PCR; TCRdb has only the in-frame clones, and not every one. The sample contains around 310,000 clones, about 80% of which appear only once. The starting material was PBMCs, obtained before ibrutinib treatment. Every receptor here comes from a human donor with chronic lymphocytic leukemia.

This clone was seen only once. The chain couples TRBV7-8 to TRBJ2-5; 7 bases agree with TRBD2. The CDR3 has 17 amino acids. Trimming cost V 6 bases and J 0 bases; bases outside gene matches: 13. CDR1 SGHVS and CDR2 FQNEAQ come from the germline V gene. CDR3 protein: CASRAAWERDYQETQYF. Here the CDR3 DNA reads TGTGCCAGCAGAGCGGCCTGGGAGCGGGATTACCAAGAGACCCAGTACTTC.

The CDR3 here is CSVAQREAYNEQFF. The CDR3 DNA reads TGCAGCGTTGCTCAGCGGGAGGCCTACAATGAGCAGTTCTTC. The V gene is TRBV29-1, the J gene TRBJ2-1; 9 positions agree with TRBD2. Germline V CDR1 and CDR2: SQVTM, ANQGSEA. The CDR3 has 14 residues. The junction had 3 bases not matched to a gene; V was cut back by 4 bases and J by 2 bases.

This clone occurred once. The chain employs TRBV9 and TRBJ2-7, with D perhaps matching TRBD2 (6 bases). V lost 0 bases and J lost 0, with 10 bases in between. The CDR3 is 15 residues long. Germline values: CDR1 SGDLS, CDR2 YYNGEE. Here the CDR3 DNA reads TGTGCCAGCAGCGTAGGGACTACCAGCTCCTACGAGCAGTACTTC. This translates into CASSVGTTSSYEQYF.

The V gene is TRBV12-5, the J gene TRBJ2-4; D possibly uses TRBD1 or TRBD2 (5 bases each). This CDR3 has 15 amino acids. Germline V CDR1 and CDR2: LGHNT, FRNRAP. Trimming removed 1 base at V and 3 bases at J, with 10 bases between. CDR3 nucleotide sequence: TGTGCTAGTGGTTTGGGCACAGGAGGCAAAAACATTCAGTACTTC. Translation gives CASGLGTGGKNIQYF.

The chain joins TRBV29-1 to TRBJ2-1; 7 bases line up with TRBD1. V dropped 4 bases and J dropped 10; count of bases not matched to a gene: 4. CDR3 length: 11 residues. In germline, CDR1 is SQVTM, CDR2 ANQGSEA. The CDR3, as DNA: TGCAGCGTTGGCTTGACAGGGGAGCAGTTCTTC. This codes for CSVGLTGEQFF.

This clone was recorded a few times. The chain's CDR3 is CASSRPSGSPGNEQFF. CDR3 DNA: TGCGCCAGCAGCCGGCCTTCGGGATCCCCGGGGAATGAGCAGTTCTTC. The chain combines TRBV5-1 with TRBJ2-1, with a possible D match to TRBD2 (5 bases). Trimming shortened V by 4 bases and J by 7 bases, and 21 bases separated the two germline ends. CDR3 size: 16 residues. Germline assignment: CDR1 SGHRS and CDR2 YFSETQ.

This clone was recorded many times. The rearrangement links TRBV30 to TRBJ1-1; D unclear. This CDR3 is 10 amino acids long. Germline CDR1 GTSNPN, CDR2 SVGIG (reference sequence). Trimming took 5 bases from V and 1 from J, leaving 2 bases between them. Here the CDR3 DNA reads TGTGCCTGGGGGAACACTGAAGCTTTCTTT. Residues: CAWGNTEAFF.

This clone was seen more than once but under ten times. The chain employs TRBV28 and TRBJ2-7; D is possibly TRBD1 (5 bases). Germline CDR1 and CDR2: MDHEN and SYDVKM. CDR3 length: 14 amino acids. V gave up 1 base and J gave up 7 bases, with 14 bases separating them. The CDR3 loop reads CASSLSRVPREQYF. The CDR3 DNA reads TGTGCCAGCAGTTTATCCAGGGTGCCAAGGGAGCAGTACTTC.

V gene TRBV7-9 combines with J gene TRBJ2-1; D may correspond to TRBD1 or TRBD2 (5 bases each). V lost 2 bases and J 14 bases, leaving 16 bases between the germline ends. The CDR3 extends over 13 amino acids. The germline V gene has CDR1 SEHNR and CDR2 FQNEAQ (reference sequence). CDR3 in DNA: TGTGCCAGCAGCTTAAGGGGCCAGGGAGACGAGTTCTTC. It yields the protein CASSLRGQGDEFF.

This clone is a singleton in its sample. The chain combines TRBV10-3 with TRBJ2-3; 8 nucleotides line up with TRBD1. The V gene end was trimmed by 4 bases and the J gene end by 4 bases; junction bases not matched to a gene: 1. This CDR3 contains 13 residues. Per the germline V gene, CDR1 is ENHRY and CDR2 is SYGVKD. CDR3 nucleotides: TGTGCCATCAGTGGGACAGGGTCAGATACGCAGTATTTT. Residues: CAISGTGSDTQYF.

This chain uses TRBV2 with TRBJ2-3; the match to TRBD2 covers 13 bases. V gave up 7 bases and J gave up 6 bases; unmatched junction bases: 13. The germline V gene encodes CDR1 SNHLY and CDR2 FYNNEI. The CDR3 runs to 17 residues. The CDR3 DNA reads TGTGCCAGCATACGACTAGCGGGAGGCATAAGGGGGGATACGCAGTATTTT. Encoded protein: CASIRLAGGIRGDTQYF.

This sequence joins TRBV19 and TRBJ2-2; 8 bases line up with TRBD1. The length of the CDR3 is 15 residues. Germline V gene sequence: CDR1 LNHDA, CDR2 SQIVND (reference sequence). Trimming cost V 4 bases and J 4 bases; bases outside gene matches: 5. The CDR3 DNA is TGTGCCAGTAGTACAGGGGGCGCCGGCACCGGGGAGCTGTTTTTT. Its translation: CASSTGGAGTGELFF.

This clone was seen a handful of times. The V call is TRBV18, the J call TRBJ2-3; 8 bases align to TRBD2. The CDR3 has 16 residues. Losses at the gene ends were 6 bases for V and 6 bases for J; bases not matched to a gene: 14. CDR1 KGHSH and CDR2 LQKENI come from the germline V gene. The CDR3 region is CASSRLAGDNGDTQYF. As DNA, the CDR3 is TGTGCCAGCTCTCGTCTAGCGGGCGATAATGGGGATACGCAGTATTTT.

V is TRBV27 and J is TRBJ2-5; D is possibly TRBD1 (6 bases). V dropped 3 bases and J dropped 5 bases, with 13 bases sitting between them. CDR3 length equals 14 residues. From germline, CDR1 is MNHEY and CDR2 SMNVEV (reference sequence). For the CDR3, the DNA is TGTGCCAGCAGTTTTTTACAGGGTTTGGAGACCCAGTACTTC. Encoded protein: CASSFLQGLETQYF.

This clone was observed a handful of times. The chain couples TRBV5-1 to TRBJ1-1; unclear D gene. The CDR3 is 14 residues long. Trimming pared 1 base from V and 7 bases from J, leaving 14 bases between. CDR1 SGHRS and CDR2 YFSETQ come from the germline V gene. CDR3 sequence reads: CASSLSEGLGEAFF. In DNA, the CDR3 is TGCGCCAGCAGCTTGAGTGAGGGCCTGGGTGAAGCTTTCTTT. The full variable domain, in which reference TRBV5-1 and TRBJ1-1 provide the parts outside the CDR3, is KAGVTQTPRYLIKTRGQQVTLSCSPISGHRSVSWYQQTPGQGLQFLFEYFSETQRNKGNFPGRFSGRQFSNSRSEMNVSTLELGDSALYLCASSLSEGLGEAFFGQGTRLTVV.

This clone appeared once. This chain uses TRBV4-1 with TRBJ1-5; D possibly corresponds to TRBD1 (6 bases). V gave up 0 bases and J gave up 3 bases, with 21 bases separating them. The CDR3 runs to 19 residues. Germline CDR1 and CDR2: MGHRA and YSYEKL. DNA for the CDR3: TGCGCCAGCAGCCAAGATTTGGTACAGGGTGGCTTCAACAATCAGCCCCAGCATTTT. Translation gives CASSQDLVQGGFNNQPQHF.

The chain recombines TRBV4-3 with TRBJ1-2; 7 bases fit TRBD1. The CDR3 spans 15 residues. Germline CDR1 LGHNA, CDR2 YSLEER. Unmatched junction bases numbered 9, after V lost 6 bases and J lost 2 bases. CDR3 amino acids: CASRDGTAGNYGYTF. As DNA, the CDR3 is TGCGCCAGCAGAGATGGGACAGCCGGGAACTATGGCTACACCTTC.

DNA of the CDR3: TGTGCCAGCAGCCAAGGGGCTTGGGTTTTGAACACTGAAGCTTTCTTT. Protein: CASSQGAWVLNTEAFF. The chain couples TRBV4-2 to TRBJ1-1; D is unresolved. The CDR3 has 16 amino acids. V was shortened by 1 base and J by 0 bases, with 12 bases between the two germline ends. Germline lookup yields CDR1 LGHNA and CDR2 YNFKEQ.

The rearrangement joins TRBV5-4 to TRBJ2-7, with 13 nucleotides matching TRBD2. Germline values: CDR1 SGHNT, CDR2 YYREEE (reference sequence). The CDR3 is made up of 17 amino acids. Losses at the gene ends were 1 base for V and 5 bases for J; bases not matched to a gene: 9. This CDR3 reads CASSLIGLAGAVHEQYF. Here the CDR3 DNA reads TGTGCCAGCAGCTTGATAGGACTAGCGGGAGCGGTCCACGAGCAGTACTTC.

On this clone: The same CDR3 is also encoded by other DNA sequences in this sample. This chain joins TRBV19 and TRBJ2-5; D perhaps matches TRBD1 (5 bases). V was cut by 3 bases and J by 5 bases, with 7 bases left in between. CDR1 is LNHDA and CDR2 is SQIVND in the germline V gene (reference sequence). The CDR3 covers 12 residues. CDR3 residues: CASSIRGETQYF. The DNA of the CDR3 is TGTGCCAGTAGTATTAGGGGCGAGACCCAGTACTTC.

The V call is TRBV6-4, the J call TRBJ2-2; weak D call: TRBD2 (5 bases). The CDR3 is 14 amino acids. V shed 8 bases and J shed 1 base, with 11 bases lying between them. CDR1 and CDR2 (germline): MRHNA, SNTAGT. CDR3 protein: CASPYGENTGELFF. The CDR3 nucleotides are TGTGCCAGCCCCTACGGGGAGAACACCGGGGAGCTGTTTTTT.

J is TRBJ2-7 and V is TRBV18, with 7 positions matching TRBD1. Germline-derived CDR1 and CDR2 are KGHSH and LQKENI. The CDR3 has 15 residues. The ends lost 2 bases at V and 9 bases at J; junction bases unmatched: 13. The CDR3: CASSPNRQGSTGQYF. The CDR3, as DNA: TGTGCCAGCTCACCAAACAGACAGGGTTCCACTGGGCAGTACTTC.